The 19 T cell receptor beta chains below come from one sample, sequenced in a study of human T cells and chemical hapten exposure. Time point reported: patch test 2, 6 weeks after DPC sensitization. Treatment defined: therapeutic diphenylcyclopropenone sensitization with weekly scalp DPC. TCRdb passed the RACE reads through MiXCR, listing each CDR3 protein once. The top ten hold 3% to 4% of the sample, which has about 100,000 distinct CDR3 sequences, 10% to 12% seen once. The sample in question was whole blood, obtained in connection with sensitization to the hapten diphenylcyclopropenone (DPC). All receptors come from a woman in her forties with alopecia areata. Some clones in this sample may be carry-over from other donors' samples.

The J gene is TRBJ2-4, the V gene TRBV6-2 or TRBV6-3; 7 bases align to TRBD1. The germline CDR1 and CDR2 sequences are MNHEY and SVGEGT. There are 16 residues in the CDR3. After removal of 6 bases from V and 0 bases from J, the junction contained 8 bases not matched to a gene. CDR3 sequence reads: CASSTEQGVAKNIQYF. Written as DNA, the CDR3 is TGTGCCAGCAGCACCGAGCAGGGGGTAGCCAAAAACATTCAGTACTTC.

This chain connects TRBV2 to TRBJ2-7; perhaps TRBD2 as D (5 bases). V lost 6 bases and J lost 4, with 16 bases in between. Germline CDR1 and CDR2: SNHLY and FYNNEI. The length of the CDR3 is 14 residues. CDR3 sequence reads: CASSTKARGYEQYF. DNA for the CDR3: TGTGCCAGCAGCACGAAGGCACGGGGTTACGAGCAGTACTTC. The full variable domain, rest sourced from reference TRBV2 and TRBJ2-7, is EPEVTQTPSHQVTQMGQEVILRCVPISNHLYFYWYRQILGQKVEFLVSFYNNEISEKSEIFDDQFSVERPDGSNFTLKIRSTKLEDSAMYFCASSTKARGYEQYFGPGTRLTVT.

The CDR3 spells CSAPKDTQSTQYF. The DNA of the CDR3 is TGCAGTGCGCCAAAGGACACTCAGTCCACTCAGTACTTC. The chain couples TRBV20-1 to TRBJ2-4; tentative D call: TRBD1 (5 bases). Germline V gene sequence: CDR1 DFQATT, CDR2 SNEGSKA (reference sequence). CDR3 length: 13 amino acids. V gave up 6 bases and J gave up 12 bases, with 21 bases separating them.

This clonotype came up a few times. The V call is TRBV11-2, the J call TRBJ2-3; tentative D call: TRBD1 (7 bases). With 5 bases removed from V and 4 bases from J, the gap between germline ends came to 19 bases. From germline, CDR1 is SGHAT and CDR2 FQNNGV. The CDR3 contains 16 residues. The CDR3 DNA follows: TGTGCCAGCAGCCCCTTAGAAGGGGGCGGGGCAGATACGCAGTATTTT. Its protein is CASSPLEGGGADTQYF.

This clonotype showed up just once. J is TRBJ2-3 and V is TRBV2, with unresolved D. Trimming took 6 bases from V and 6 from J, leaving 10 bases between them. The length of the CDR3 is 12 residues. The V gene's germline CDR1 is SNHLY and CDR2 FYNNEI. CDR3 DNA: TGTGCCAGCAGGTCCTTAGGTGATACGCAGTATTTT. Translating gives CASRSLGDTQYF.

This clonotype showed up many times. The chain is built from TRBV7-8 and TRBJ2-2, with 13 bases aligning to TRBD2. Germline-derived CDR1 and CDR2 are SGHVS and FQNEAQ. This CDR3 spans 17 amino acids. With 3 bases clipped from V and 1 base from J, the junction kept 2 bases outside the gene matches. The CDR3 nucleotides are TGTGCCAGCAGCTTTAGGACTAGCGGGAGGAACACCGGGGAGCTGTTTTTT. This codes for CASSFRTSGRNTGELFF.

This clonotype was counted a few times. This chain uses TRBV5-1 with TRBJ2-7; D not resolved. V shed 0 bases and J shed 5 bases, with 9 bases lying between them. Germline values: CDR1 SGHRS, CDR2 YFSETQ. This CDR3 comprises 13 residues. The CDR3 nucleotides read TGCGCCAGCAGCTTGGGGGCCGGCAACGAGCAGTACTTC. This gives the protein CASSLGAGNEQYF.

This clonotype was observed a few times. V gene TRBV6-2 or TRBV6-3 combines with J gene TRBJ1-6; possibly TRBD1 for D (6 bases). V lost 2 bases to trimming and J lost 10 bases, with 18 bases between them. This CDR3 is 16 amino acids long. Germline V gene lookup returns CDR1 MNHEY and CDR2 SVGEGT. DNA for the CDR3: TGTGCCAGCAGTTACAGCGCTGCGGGGGCTCGGTCACCCCTCCACTTT. As protein: CASSYSAAGARSPLHF.

Concerning this clonotype itself: This clone may be a read error of a much larger clone one base away. J is TRBJ2-3 and V is TRBV13; maybe TRBD2 (6 bases). CDR3 length: 16 amino acids. Germline CDR1 and CDR2: PRHDT and FYEKMQ (reference sequence). The CDR3 sequence: CASSPGTRGPTVTQYF. The DNA for the CDR3 is TGTGCCAGCAGCCCAGGGACGCGGGGCCCCACAGTTACGCAGTATTTT. Complete variable domain (other parts from reference TRBV13 and TRBJ2-3): AAGVIQSPRHLIKEKRETATLKCYPIPRHDTVYWYQQGPGQDPQFLISFYEKMQSDKGSIPDRFSAQQFSDYHSELNMSSLELGDSALYFCASSPGTRGPTVTQYFGPGTRLTVL.

Ten or more counts support this clonotype. The chain links TRBV5-1 to TRBJ2-3; no firm D call. There are 12 residues in the CDR3. CDR1 and CDR2 (germline): SGHRS, YFSETQ. Trimming shortened V by 1 base and J by 2 bases, and 2 bases separated the two germline ends. CDR3 DNA: TGCGCCAGCAGCTTGCCCACAGATACGCAGTATTTT. Amino acid sequence: CASSLPTDTQYF. Looking up the rest from reference TRBV5-1 and TRBJ2-3 gives the full variable domain: KAGVTQTPRYLIKTRGQQVTLSCSPISGHRSVSWYQQTPGQGLQFLFEYFSETQRNKGNFPGRFSGRQFSNSRSEMNVSTLELGDSALYLCASSLPTDTQYFGPGTRLTVL.

There are a few counts of this clonotype. This chain uses TRBV6-2 or TRBV6-3 with TRBJ1-1; no definite D call. The V and J ends lost 0 bases and 1 base respectively, with 9 bases between them. This CDR3 is built from 15 residues. The germline V gene encodes CDR1 MNHEY and CDR2 SVGEGT. CDR3: CASSYSALSNTEAFF. The CDR3 DNA sequence: TGTGCCAGCAGTTACTCTGCACTATCGAACACTGAAGCTTTCTTT.

This chain uses TRBV7-2 with TRBJ1-1; D is uncertain. Germline CDR1 SGHTA, CDR2 FQGNSA. The CDR3 runs to 14 residues. Trimming removed 5 bases at V and 2 bases at J, with 12 bases between. DNA of the CDR3: TGTGCCAGCAGCCAAGGACGGTCAAACACTGAAGCTTTCTTT. Residues: CASSQGRSNTEAFF.

This clonotype occurred many times. The J gene is TRBJ2-2, the V gene TRBV7-2; 15 bases agree with TRBD2. CDR3 length: 19 residues. Losses at the gene ends were 5 bases for V and 0 bases for J; bases not matched to a gene: 7. Germline assignment: CDR1 SGHTA and CDR2 FQGNSA. The DNA of the CDR3 is TGTGCCAGCAGCCCAGGGACTAGCGGGGGGCTCCCGAACACCGGGGAGCTGTTTTTT. Translation: CASSPGTSGGLPNTGELFF.

This clonotype was observed many times. This chain connects TRBV9 to TRBJ2-3; TRBD1 might be the D (6 bases). The germline V and J ends were trimmed by 0 bases and 0 bases, with 14 bases remaining between them. Germline V gene sequence: CDR1 SGDLS, CDR2 YYNGEE. CDR3 size: 17 residues. This chain's CDR3 is CASSVGARQASTDTQYF. The CDR3 DNA reads as TGTGCCAGCAGCGTAGGGGCCCGACAGGCTAGCACAGATACGCAGTATTTT.

This clonotype was counted at least ten times. The V and J genes are TRBV6-5 and TRBJ1-3, with 10 bases matching TRBD1. The CDR3 has 18 residues. V lost 2 bases to trimming and J lost 2 bases; unmatched junction nucleotides: 9. The germline V gene has CDR1 MNHEY and CDR2 SVGAGI. CDR3 nucleotides: TGTGCCAGCAGTTACACAGGGACAGGGGTAGGCACTGGAAACACCATATATTTT. This codes for CASSYTGTGVGTGNTIYF.

In its sample, this clonotype was seen many times. One end of the junction varies from germline; a read error may be responsible. The rearrangement joins TRBV7-2 to TRBJ1-1, with TRBD1 as a possible D gene (6 bases). In germline, CDR1 is SGHTA, CDR2 FQGNSA. This CDR3 is 13 amino acids long. As DNA, the CDR3 is TGTGCCAGCTGCTTACAGGGAATAACTGAAGCTTTCTTT. As protein: CASCLQGITEAFF.

There are many counts of this clonotype. Here the CDR3 reads CATQSSYNSPLHF. The CDR3 nucleotides read TGTGCCACGCAGAGCTCCTATAATTCACCCCTCCACTTT. V is TRBV6-5 and J is TRBJ1-6; D uncertain. Per germline, CDR1 MNHEY and CDR2 SVGAGI. V was trimmed by 10 bases and J by 0 bases, leaving 7 bases between them. The CDR3 is 13 amino acids.

This chain links TRBV18 with TRBJ2-3; the D call may be TRBD1 or TRBD2 (6 bases each). Trimming took 3 bases from V and 5 from J, leaving 18 bases between them. This CDR3 comprises 16 residues. Per germline, CDR1 KGHSH and CDR2 LQKENI. The CDR3 region is CASSPPSSGGRDTQYF. The CDR3 coding sequence is TGTGCCAGCTCACCCCCTTCATCCGGGGGCAGAGATACGCAGTATTTT.

This clonotype turned up a few times. This chain uses TRBV12-3 or TRBV12-4 with TRBJ1-5; D not certain. The CDR3 consists of 16 residues. Trimming shortened V by 3 bases and J by 2 bases, and 14 bases separated the two germline ends. The CDR3 protein is CASSLGRTDRNQPQHF. CDR3 nucleotide sequence: TGTGCCAGCAGTTTGGGTCGGACGGACCGCAATCAGCCCCAGCATTTT.